Listed below are T cell receptor beta chains from one sample, sequenced in a study of T cell repertoires in cytomegalovirus infection. TCRdb itself ran the reads through MiXCR, one entry per CDR3 protein. The sample yields around 94,000 distinct CDR3 sequences, about 15% seen once. Sequencing was carried out using PBMCs. Receptors were obtained from a human donor in good health (CMV status not recorded). Some clones in this sample may be carry-over from other donors' samples. Each CDR3 is given with its conserved first and last residue. Each record gives: J gene, V gene, CDR3 protein.

>TRBJ1-4|TRBV7-9
CASSRDSLSSGKLFF
>TRBJ2-5|TRBV7-9
CASSYRGQETQYF
>TRBJ2-2|TRBV14
CASSQIGTRRREELFF
>TRBJ2-7|TRBV6-5
CASSSSGQGGYEQYF
>TRBJ1-2|TRBV28
CASSRTNGQIYGYTF
>TRBJ1-2|TRBV19
CASSIGTGGIGDGYTF
>TRBJ1-5|TRBV7-6
CASSLSGTQPQHF
>TRBJ2-5|TRBV7-2
CASSLVASGGETQYF
>TRBJ2-7|TRBV12-3/TRBV12-4
CASSLRTSGRSSYEQYF
>TRBJ2-2|TRBV11-2
CASSSNSGEGGELFF
>TRBJ1-2|TRBV7-8
CASSSADGVWGYTF
>TRBJ1-1|TRBV7-6
CASSLGGTLGVEAFF
>TRBJ2-7|TRBV10-3
CAISVLSEQYF
>TRBJ2-1|TRBV2
CASSEKVGRGNEQFF
>TRBJ1-2|TRBV7-6
CASSLALRDFYGYTF